This record concerns one T cell receptor (beta chain) sequence. These data come from a study of cytomegalovirus exposure and HLA in healthy donors. Use of 60 Vbeta and 13 Jbeta primers characterized the PCR. Data came from immunoSEQ multiplex PCR; TCRdb stores just in-frame clones and leaves some out. The table has under 150,000 clones, around 78% seen once. V shed 0 bases, J shed 10 bases, and the junction held 7 bases outside the gene matches. There are 15 residues in the CDR3. CDR1 and CDR2 (germline): SGHRS, YFSETQ. The rearrangement links TRBV5-1 to TRBJ2-1, with TRBD1 identical over 10 bases. This TCR derives from a middle-aged woman in good health and CMV-seropositive. The specimen was PBMCs. This CDR3 reads CASSLADRGAGEQFF. The CDR3 DNA sequence: TGCGCCAGCAGCTTGGCGGACAGGGGGGCCGGAGAGCAGTTCTTC.